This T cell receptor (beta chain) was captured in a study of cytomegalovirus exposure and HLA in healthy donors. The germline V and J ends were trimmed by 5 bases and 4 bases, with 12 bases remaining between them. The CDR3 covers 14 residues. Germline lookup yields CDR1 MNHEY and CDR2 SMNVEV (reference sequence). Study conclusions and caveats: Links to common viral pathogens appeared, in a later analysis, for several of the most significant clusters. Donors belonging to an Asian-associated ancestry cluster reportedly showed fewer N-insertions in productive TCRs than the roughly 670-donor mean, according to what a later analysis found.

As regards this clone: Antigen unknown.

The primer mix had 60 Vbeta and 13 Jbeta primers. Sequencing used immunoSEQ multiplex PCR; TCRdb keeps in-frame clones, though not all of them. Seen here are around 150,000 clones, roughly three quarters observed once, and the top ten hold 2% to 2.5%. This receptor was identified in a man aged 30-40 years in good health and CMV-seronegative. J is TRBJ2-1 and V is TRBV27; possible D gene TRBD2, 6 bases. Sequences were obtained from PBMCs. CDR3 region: CASSPPGRYNEQFF. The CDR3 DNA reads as TGTGCCAGCAGTCCTCCAGGGAGGTACAATGAGCAGTTCTTC.